The 24 T cell receptor beta chains given below trace back to one sample, sequenced in a study of human T cells and chemical hapten exposure. TCRdb re-derived calls from the 5' RACE reads in MiXCR, one entry per CDR3 protein. The sample records 70,000 to 85,000 distinct CDR3 sequences, around a sixth being singletons. Whole blood, unfractionated, served as the material for total RNA extraction. These receptors all stem from a female donor in good health.

This clonotype was seen only a few times. The chain recombines TRBV28 with TRBJ2-7; 9 nucleotides align to TRBD1. Germline V gene data show CDR1 as MDHEN and CDR2 as SYDVKM. This CDR3 contains 14 residues. V was pared by 6 bases and J by 3 bases, with 6 bases of the junction left unmatched. In nucleotides, the CDR3 is TGTGCCAGCAGACCTCCGGGACAGGGCTACGAGCAGTACTTC. Its translation: CASRPPGQGYEQYF.

V is TRBV5-1 and J is TRBJ1-2, with 8 positions matching TRBD1. The germline V gene has CDR1 SGHRS and CDR2 YFSETQ. With 4 bases clipped from V and 4 bases from J, the junction kept 15 bases outside the gene matches. The CDR3 covers 17 residues. This CDR3 is CASSLMRQGQGTYGYTF. The CDR3 DNA sequence: TGCGCCAGCAGCCTAATGCGACAGGGGCAAGGTACCTATGGCTACACCTTC.

This clonotype qualifies as medium-sized. This chain connects TRBV4-2 to TRBJ2-1; D gene unclear. Germline lookup yields CDR1 LGHNA and CDR2 YNFKEQ. The CDR3 contains 15 residues. V lost 4 bases to trimming and J lost 8 bases, with 18 bases between them. The CDR3, as DNA: TGTGCCAGCAGCCCCCCCTTAGACAAAGGGTATGAGCAGTTCTTC. Translating it yields CASSPPLDKGYEQFF.

The genes are TRBV27 and TRBJ2-3; 8 nucleotides align to TRBD2. Germline assignment: CDR1 MNHEY and CDR2 SMNVEV (reference sequence). V trimming: 6 bases; J trimming: 4 bases; junction bases outside the gene matches: 6. There are 14 residues in the CDR3. For the CDR3, the DNA is TGTGCCAGCAGCCGGGGACTAGACTCAGATACGCAGTATTTT. Translating it yields CASSRGLDSDTQYF.

The chain links TRBV6-5 to TRBJ2-7; 10 bases align to TRBD1. Germline V gene lookup returns CDR1 MNHEY and CDR2 SVGAGI. With V trimmed by 2 bases and J by 3 bases, 4 bases remained unmatched. The CDR3 runs 15 residues. The CDR3 coding sequence is TGTGCCAGCAGTTACCAAAGGACAGGGGGCTACGAGCAGTACTTC. Its protein product is CASSYQRTGGYEQYF.

This chain connects TRBV28 to TRBJ2-7; TRBD2 agrees at 10 bases. CDR1 and CDR2 (germline): MDHEN, SYDVKM. The CDR3 covers 17 residues. J lost 0 bases, V lost 3 bases, and 8 bases had no gene match. CDR3: CASSFSFSGRTSYEQYF. The CDR3 coding sequence is TGTGCCAGCAGTTTTAGTTTTAGCGGGAGGACCTCCTACGAGCAGTACTTC.

Here the CDR3 DNA reads TGTGCCAGCAGCTTGGAGGTTAGCGCCGGGGAGCTGTTTTTT. This encodes CASSLEVSAGELFF. The chain uses TRBV5-4 and TRBJ2-2; a possible D gene is TRBD2 (5 bases). The germline V gene encodes CDR1 SGHNT and CDR2 YYREEE (reference sequence). This CDR3 region has 14 residues. Trimming removed 0 bases at V and 6 bases at J, with 9 bases between.

This clonotype was seen at least ten times. This chain uses TRBV27 with TRBJ2-1; 7 bases map to TRBD1. The CDR3 consists of 13 residues. Germline V gives CDR1 MNHEY, CDR2 SMNVEV (reference sequence). V shed 2 bases, J shed 12 bases, and the junction held 7 bases outside the gene matches. The CDR3 nucleotides are TGTGCCAGCAGTTTAGACAGGGTTGGTGTGCAGTTCTTC. It is translated as CASSLDRVGVQFF.

J is TRBJ2-3 and V is TRBV5-1; 7 bases are a match to TRBD2. Germline lookup yields CDR1 SGHRS and CDR2 YFSETQ. V gave up 4 bases and J gave up 2 bases; unmatched junction bases: 7. CDR3 size: 15 residues. The CDR3 DNA follows: TGCGCCAGCAGCCCTGGCGGGAGAATCACAGATACGCAGTATTTT. Amino acids: CASSPGGRITDTQYF.

This clonotype was picked up many times. The J gene is TRBJ1-5, the V gene TRBV19, with a tentative D call TRBD1 (5 bases). The V end lost 6 bases, the J end lost 7 bases, and 13 bases lay between the germline ends. Per the germline V gene, CDR1 is LNHDA and CDR2 is SQIVND (reference sequence). The CDR3 extends over 13 amino acids. CDR3 protein: CASRGEGRQPQHF. The DNA of the CDR3 is TGTGCCAGTAGGGGAGAGGGGCGCCAGCCCCAGCATTTT.

There are a few counts of this clonotype. This rearrangement joins TRBV7-9 to TRBJ2-1; D unclear. In germline, CDR1 is SEHNR, CDR2 FQNEAQ (reference sequence). The germline V and J ends were trimmed by 5 bases and 2 bases, with 19 bases remaining between them. The CDR3 is 17 amino acids. CDR3 coding DNA: TGTGCCAGCAGCCCCCCCCTGAGGACCCAAGCCTACAATGAGCAGTTCTTC. The encoded protein is CASSPPLRTQAYNEQFF.

This clonotype was picked up a small number of times. The V gene is TRBV5-1, the J gene TRBJ1-4; no clear D gene. In germline, CDR1 is SGHRS, CDR2 YFSETQ. The CDR3 has 14 residues. The ends were cut back, 1 base at V and 5 bases at J, with 9 bases in the middle. CDR3 DNA sequence: TGCGCCAGCAGCTTGCGGACGGGGAATGAAAAACTGTTTTTT. It encodes CASSLRTGNEKLFF. Together with reference TRBV5-1 and TRBJ1-4, the CDR3 gives the full variable domain: KAGVTQTPRYLIKTRGQQVTLSCSPISGHRSVSWYQQTPGQGLQFLFEYFSETQRNKGNFPGRFSGRQFSNSRSEMNVSTLELGDSALYLCASSLRTGNEKLFFGSGTQLSVL.

This clonotype was seen a handful of times. The V and J genes are TRBV20-1 and TRBJ1-6, with a tentative D call TRBD1 (6 bases). V was trimmed by 3 bases and J by 9 bases, leaving 12 bases between them. The CDR3 covers 13 residues. Germline V CDR1 and CDR2: DFQATT, SNEGSKA (reference sequence). As DNA, the CDR3 is TGCAGTGCTAGCAGGGGCGCGGGTTCACCCCTCCACTTT. Protein sequence: CSASRGAGSPLHF.

The chain uses TRBV5-1 and TRBJ1-6, with 8 bases that match TRBD1. V shed 4 bases, J shed 9 bases, and the junction held 3 bases outside the gene matches. This CDR3 is 13 amino acids long. Germline loops: CDR1 SGHRS, CDR2 YFSETQ. CDR3 region: CASSVDRVSPLHF. The DNA of the CDR3 is TGCGCCAGCAGCGTGGACAGGGTTTCACCCCTCCACTTT.

This clonotype was seen a handful of times. The rearrangement joins TRBV5-6 to TRBJ2-1; TRBD1 agrees at 11 bases. The CDR3 totals 16 residues. Germline V gene data show CDR1 as SGHDT and CDR2 as YYEEEE. The J segment lost 2 bases and the V segment lost 3 bases, leaving 4 bases of the junction unmatched. As DNA, the CDR3 is TGTGCCAGCAGCTGGACAGGGGGCGCAACCTACAATGAGCAGTTCTTC. As protein: CASSWTGGATYNEQFF.

This chain connects TRBV7-2 to TRBJ2-7; D perhaps matches TRBD2 (6 bases). V dropped 5 bases and J dropped 9 bases, with 14 bases sitting between them. Per the germline V gene, CDR1 is SGHTA and CDR2 is FQGNSA. There are 12 residues in the CDR3. The CDR3 region is CASSRDGGLQYF. The CDR3 nucleotides read TGTGCCAGCAGCCGCGACGGAGGGCTGCAGTACTTC.

CDR3 protein: CASSLAGTRREQFF. The CDR3 DNA follows: TGTGCCAGCAGCTTAGCCGGGACTAGACGTGAGCAGTTCTTC. The rearrangement joins TRBV7-2 to TRBJ2-1, with 8 bases matching TRBD2. This CDR3 has 14 amino acids. Per germline, CDR1 SGHTA and CDR2 FQGNSA. V was pared by 0 bases and J by 9 bases, with 4 bases of the junction left unmatched.

The table lists this clonotype with a few counts. V is TRBV12-3 or TRBV12-4 and J is TRBJ1-1, with D unresolved. V lost 6 bases and J 2 bases, leaving 4 bases between the germline ends. This CDR3 has 11 amino acids. DNA for the CDR3: TGTGCCAGCAGACAAAACACTGAAGCTTTCTTT. It yields the protein CASRQNTEAFF.

The chain carries TRBV7-8 and TRBJ1-2, with a possible D match to TRBD1 (5 bases). The V end lost 7 bases, the J end lost 8 bases, and 17 bases lay between the germline ends. Looked up from germline, CDR1 is SGHVS and CDR2 is FQNEAQ. This CDR3 has 13 residues. CDR3 protein: CASTPDGAGGYTF. DNA of the CDR3: TGTGCCAGCACCCCTGACGGGGCGGGAGGCTACACCTTC.

This clonotype was counted only a few times. The chain is built from TRBV20-1 and TRBJ1-2; D may be TRBD1 (5 bases). This CDR3 has 15 residues. Germline CDR1 is DFQATT and CDR2 is SNEGSKA (reference sequence). Trimming took 0 bases from V and 2 from J, leaving 13 bases between them. The CDR3 bases are TGCAGTGCTAGAGACCCGGGACGGGGAAACTATGGCTACACCTTC. It encodes CSARDPGRGNYGYTF.

The chain links TRBV20-1 to TRBJ2-3, with 8 bases that match TRBD2. The CDR3 has 14 residues. Unmatched junction bases numbered 7, after V lost 4 bases and J lost 4 bases. Germline V gene sequence: CDR1 DFQATT, CDR2 SNEGSKA (reference sequence). In DNA form, the CDR3 reads TGCAGTGCTAAAGCGGGAGTTGCCGCAGATACGCAGTATTTT. It codes for CSAKAGVAADTQYF.

The chain uses TRBV12-3 or TRBV12-4 and TRBJ2-5; 11 nucleotides align to TRBD2. After removal of 2 bases from V and 4 bases from J, the junction contained 6 bases not matched to a gene. The CDR3 sequence is 16 residues long. The CDR3 spells CASSLLAGGGGETQYF. In DNA form, the CDR3 reads TGTGCCAGCAGTTTACTAGCGGGAGGTGGAGGAGAGACCCAGTACTTC.

The V gene is TRBV12-3 or TRBV12-4, the J gene TRBJ1-2; D is unresolved. The CDR3 contains 13 residues. Trimming stripped 7 bases from V and 3 bases from J, with 12 bases between. CDR3 loop: CASTEGSHYGYTF. The CDR3 DNA sequence: TGTGCCAGCACTGAAGGATCTCACTATGGCTACACCTTC.

This clonotype was seen a handful of times. This rearrangement joins TRBV14 to TRBJ2-3, with D unclear. In germline, CDR1 is SGHDN, CDR2 FVKESK. CDR3 length equals 14 residues. Trimming took 4 bases from V and 4 from J, leaving 12 bases between them. The CDR3 coding sequence is TGTGCCAGCAGCCGAAGCGTGGGTTCAGATACGCAGTATTTT. Translation gives CASSRSVGSDTQYF.